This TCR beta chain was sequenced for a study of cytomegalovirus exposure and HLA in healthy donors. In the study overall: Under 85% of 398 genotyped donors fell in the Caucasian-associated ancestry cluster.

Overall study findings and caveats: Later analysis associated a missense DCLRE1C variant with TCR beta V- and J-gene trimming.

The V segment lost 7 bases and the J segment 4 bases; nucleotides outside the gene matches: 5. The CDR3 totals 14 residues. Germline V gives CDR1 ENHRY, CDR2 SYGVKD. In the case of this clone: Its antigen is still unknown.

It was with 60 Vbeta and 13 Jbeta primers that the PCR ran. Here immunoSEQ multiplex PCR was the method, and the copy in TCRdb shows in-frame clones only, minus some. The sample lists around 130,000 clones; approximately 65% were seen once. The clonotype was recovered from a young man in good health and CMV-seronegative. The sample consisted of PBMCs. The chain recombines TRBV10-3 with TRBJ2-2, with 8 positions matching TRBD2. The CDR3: CAIKASGSTGELFF. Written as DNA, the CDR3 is TGTGCCATCAAGGCAAGCGGGAGCACCGGGGAGCTGTTTTTT.